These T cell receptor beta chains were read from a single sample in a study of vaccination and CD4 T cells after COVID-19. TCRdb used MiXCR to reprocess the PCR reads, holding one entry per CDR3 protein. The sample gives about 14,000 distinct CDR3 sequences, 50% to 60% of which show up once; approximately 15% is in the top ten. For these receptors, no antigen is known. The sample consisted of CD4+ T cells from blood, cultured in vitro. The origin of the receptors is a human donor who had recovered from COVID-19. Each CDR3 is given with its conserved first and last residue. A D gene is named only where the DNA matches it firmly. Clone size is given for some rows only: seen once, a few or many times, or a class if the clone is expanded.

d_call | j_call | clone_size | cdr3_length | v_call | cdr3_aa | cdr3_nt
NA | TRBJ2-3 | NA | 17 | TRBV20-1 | CSANRQTGRGDTDTQYF | TGCAGTGCCAACAGACAGACAGGGCGGGGGGACACAGATACGCAGTATTTT
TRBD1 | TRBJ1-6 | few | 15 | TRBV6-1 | CASTAGTGDNSPLHF | TGTGCCAGCACCGCCGGGACAGGGGATAATTCACCCCTCCACTTT
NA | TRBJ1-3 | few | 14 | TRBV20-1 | CSVLSLSSGNTIYF | TGCAGTGTTCTCAGTCTCAGCTCTGGAAACACCATATATTTT
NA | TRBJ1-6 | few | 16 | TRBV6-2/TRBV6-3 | CASTHSLTELNSPLHF | TGTGCCAGCACCCACAGCCTGACAGAACTCAATTCACCCCTCCACTTT
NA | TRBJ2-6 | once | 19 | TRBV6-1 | CASSEFAGSNLSGANVLTF | TGTGCCAGCAGTGAATTTGCCGGGAGCAATCTCTCTGGGGCCAACGTCCTGACTTTC
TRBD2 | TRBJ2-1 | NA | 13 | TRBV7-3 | CASSEGLAGEQFF | TGTGCCAGCAGCGAAGGACTAGCGGGTGAGCAGTTCTTC
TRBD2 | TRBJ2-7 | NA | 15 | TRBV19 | CASSMVRGSSYEQYF | TGTGCCAGTAGTATGGTCCGCGGGAGCTCCTACGAGCAGTACTTC
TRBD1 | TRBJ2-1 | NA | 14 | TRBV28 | CASSVDRNNNEQFF | TGTGCCAGCAGTGTGGACAGGAATAACAATGAGCAGTTCTTC
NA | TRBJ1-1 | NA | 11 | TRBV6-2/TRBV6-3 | CASSQYTEAFF | TGTGCCAGCAGTCAGTACACTGAAGCTTTCTTT
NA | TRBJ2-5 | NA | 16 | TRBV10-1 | CASSEPAVPYQETQYF | TGCGCCAGCAGTGAGCCTGCGGTACCGTACCAAGAGACCCAGTACTTC
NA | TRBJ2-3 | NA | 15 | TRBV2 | CASSEPRPPSDTQYF | TGTGCCAGCAGTGAACCCCGGCCTCCATCGGATACGCAGTATTTT
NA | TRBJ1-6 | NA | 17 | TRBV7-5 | CISVPEVGTVGNSPLHF | NA
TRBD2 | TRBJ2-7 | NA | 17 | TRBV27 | CASSPIEIAGISYEQYF | TGTGCCAGCAGTCCAATCGAGATAGCGGGTATCTCCTACGAGCAGTACTTC
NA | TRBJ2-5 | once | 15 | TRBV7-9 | CASSPVMWREETQYF | TGTGCCAGCAGCCCCGTGATGTGGAGGGAAGAGACCCAGTACTTC
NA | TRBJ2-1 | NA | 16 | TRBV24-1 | CATSANGERRYNEQFF | TGTGCCACCAGTGCGAATGGGGAGCGGAGATACAATGAGCAGTTCTTC
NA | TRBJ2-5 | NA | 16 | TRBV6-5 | CASSYQRGGVSETQYF | TGTGCCAGCAGTTACCAACGGGGTGGAGTGTCTGAGACCCAGTACTTC
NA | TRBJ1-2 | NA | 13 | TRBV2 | CASKPGPSYGYTF | TGTGCCAGCAAGCCAGGGCCAAGCTATGGCTACACCTTC
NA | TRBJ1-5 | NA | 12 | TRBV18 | CASSPTGQPQHF | TGTGCCAGCTCACCAACCGGGCAGCCCCAGCATTTT
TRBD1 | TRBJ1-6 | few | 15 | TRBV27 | CASSTQTGRNSPLHF | TGTGCCAGCAGTACGCAGACAGGGCGGAATTCACCCCTCCACTTT
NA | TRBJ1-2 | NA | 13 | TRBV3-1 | CASSQRGSYGYTF | TGTGCCAGCAGCCAAAGGGGTTCCTATGGCTACACCTTC
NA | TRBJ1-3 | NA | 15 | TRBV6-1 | CASSDPQYSGNTIYF | TGTGCCAGCAGTGACCCTCAGTACTCTGGAAACACCATATATTTT
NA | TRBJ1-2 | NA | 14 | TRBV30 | CAWTRPGRNYGYTF | TGTGCCTGGACCCGCCCCGGGCGGAACTATGGCTACACCTTC
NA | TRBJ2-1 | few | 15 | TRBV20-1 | CSARDGAASGNEQFF | TGCAGTGCTAGAGATGGAGCGGCATCGGGGAATGAGCAGTTCTTC
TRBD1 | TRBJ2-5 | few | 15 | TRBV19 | CASSIRGQGQETQYF | TGTGCCAGTAGTATAAGGGGACAGGGACAAGAGACCCAGTACTTC
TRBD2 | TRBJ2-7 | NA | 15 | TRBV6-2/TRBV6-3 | CASSAGLARPYEQYF | TGTGCCAGCAGCGCGGGACTAGCGCGTCCCTACGAGCAGTACTTC
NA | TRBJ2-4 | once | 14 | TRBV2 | CASSPRGAKNIQYF | TGTGCCAGCAGTCCCAGGGGAGCCAAAAACATTCAGTACTTC
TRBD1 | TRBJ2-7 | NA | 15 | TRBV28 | CASSSPGQGVYEQYF | TGTGCCAGCAGTTCACCGGGACAGGGTGTATACGAGCAGTACTTC
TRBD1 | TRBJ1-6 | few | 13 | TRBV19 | CASGDRGYSPLHF | TGTGCCAGTGGGGACAGGGGATATTCACCCCTCCACTTT
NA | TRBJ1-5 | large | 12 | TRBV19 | CAVSTAYEPQHF | TGTGCCGTTAGTACAGCGTATGAGCCCCAGCATTTT
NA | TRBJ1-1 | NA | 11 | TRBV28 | CASALQGRTFF | TGTGCCAGCGCATTACAGGGTCGGACTTTCTTT
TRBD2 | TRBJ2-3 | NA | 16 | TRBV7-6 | CASSLAAGGITDTQYF | TGTGCCAGCAGCTTAGCTGCGGGAGGGATCACAGATACGCAGTATTTT
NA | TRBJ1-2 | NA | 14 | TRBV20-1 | CSARRGIVNYGYTF | TGCAGTGCCCGACGGGGGATTGTTAACTATGGCTACACCTTC
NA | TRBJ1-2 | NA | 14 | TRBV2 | CASTTSGANYGYTF | TGTGCCAGCACCACTTCCGGGGCTAACTATGGCTACACCTTC
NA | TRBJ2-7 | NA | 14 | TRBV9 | CASSVGDGNYEQYF | TGTGCCAGCAGCGTAGGGGACGGGAACTACGAGCAGTACTTC
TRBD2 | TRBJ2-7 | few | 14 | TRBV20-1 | CSAALAGGIYEQYF | TGCAGTGCTGCTCTAGCGGGAGGTATCTACGAGCAGTACTTC
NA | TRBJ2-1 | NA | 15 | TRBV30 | CAWSRKASPYNEQFF | TGTGCCTGGAGTCGGAAGGCGTCTCCTTACAATGAGCAGTTCTTC
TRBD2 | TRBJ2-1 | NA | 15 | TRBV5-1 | CASKWTSGSYNEQFF | TGCGCCAGCAAATGGACTAGCGGGAGCTACAATGAGCAGTTCTTC
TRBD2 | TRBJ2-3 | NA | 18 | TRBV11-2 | CASSPKLGTSGTSDTQYF | TGTGCCAGCAGCCCGAAACTGGGGACTAGCGGGACGTCGGATACGCAGTATTTT
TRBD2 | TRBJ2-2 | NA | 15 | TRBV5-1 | CASSQTSGKVGELFF | TGCGCCAGCAGCCAGACTAGCGGGAAGGTCGGGGAGCTGTTTTTT
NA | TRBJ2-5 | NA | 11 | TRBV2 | CATKLGETQYF | TGTGCCACCAAGCTCGGCGAGACCCAGTACTTC
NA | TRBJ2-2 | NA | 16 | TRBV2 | CASRATGFRGAGELFF | TGTGCCAGCAGAGCTACAGGGTTTAGGGGCGCCGGGGAGCTGTTTTTT
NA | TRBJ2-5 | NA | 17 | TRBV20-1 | CSASSAGRKGGQETQYF | TGCAGTGCTAGTAGTGCAGGGAGGAAAGGGGGCCAAGAGACCCAGTACTTC
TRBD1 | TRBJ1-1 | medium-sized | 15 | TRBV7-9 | CASSLPPRGGTEAFF | TGTGCCAGCAGCTTACCGCCCAGGGGGGGGACTGAAGCTTTCTTT
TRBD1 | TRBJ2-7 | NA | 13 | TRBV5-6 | CASSGDRVYEQYF | TGTGCCAGCAGCGGGGACAGGGTCTACGAGCAGTACTTC
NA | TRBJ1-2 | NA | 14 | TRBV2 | CASNTDSMIYGYTF | TGTGCCAGCAATACGGACAGCATGATCTATGGCTACACCTTC
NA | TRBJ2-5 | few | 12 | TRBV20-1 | CSAEEVQETQYF | TGCAGTGCTGAGGAGGTCCAAGAGACCCAGTACTTC
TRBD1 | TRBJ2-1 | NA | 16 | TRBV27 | CASKPGTAKIYNEQFF | TGTGCCAGCAAGCCCGGGACAGCGAAGATCTACAATGAGCAGTTCTTC
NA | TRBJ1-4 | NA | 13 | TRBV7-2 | CASTPVSGEKLFF | TGTGCCAGCACACCAGTCTCCGGGGAAAAACTGTTTTTT